The rows below give T cell receptor beta chains drawn from one sample of a study of T cells in Graves' hyperthyroidism and ophthalmopathy. TCRdb passed the multiplex PCR reads through MiXCR, listing each CDR3 protein once. Among roughly 750,000 distinct CDR3 sequences listed, approximately 16% were seen once. The material sequenced was blood. Receptors originate from a man aged 18 to 30 with Graves' hyperthyroidism. Both conserved end residues are part of each CDR3. The order of the fields is V gene, CDR3 length, J gene, CDR3 protein.

V: TRBV3-1; length: 16; J: TRBJ2-7; CDR3: CASSPGGARAPYEQYF
V: TRBV27; length: 14; J: TRBJ2-5; CDR3: CASSPYRGQETQHF
V: TRBV30; length: 19; J: TRBJ2-1; CDR3: CAWSGGHRGPLSSYNEQFF
V: TRBV28; length: 13; J: TRBJ2-1; CDR3: CASSLWSYNEQFF
V: TRBV7-9; length: 15; J: TRBJ2-7; CDR3: CASSPQLTGTYEQYF
V: TRBV3-1; length: 14; J: TRBJ1-1; CDR3: CASSQPGQRNEAFF
V: TRBV28; length: 13; J: TRBJ2-7; CDR3: CASTVQGPYEQYF
V: TRBV28; length: 11; J: TRBJ1-5; CDR3: CASSISQPQHF
V: TRBV12-3/TRBV12-4; length: 14; J: TRBJ2-1; CDR3: CASSLVGRANEQFF
V: TRBV6-1; length: 14; J: TRBJ1-6; CDR3: CASSIIEIHSPLHF
V: TRBV12-5; length: 16; J: TRBJ2-1; CDR3: CASGSLVGGGYNEQFF
V: TRBV6-1; length: 15; J: TRBJ2-7; CDR3: CASSETGQGAYEQYF
V: TRBV3-1; length: 14; J: TRBJ1-3; CDR3: CASSARESGNTIYF
V: TRBV25-1; length: 13; J: TRBJ1-6; CDR3: CASTQTGAAPLHF
V: TRBV2; length: 16; J: TRBJ2-1; CDR3: CASSGLGTSGNNEQFF
V: TRBV5-8; length: 17; J: TRBJ2-1; CDR3: CASSLYGVPYSYNEQFF
V: TRBV20-1; length: 10; J: TRBJ2-1; CDR3: CSAGLAEQFF
V: TRBV7-7; length: 13; J: TRBJ2-3; CDR3: CASSWGPPDTQYF
V: TRBV11-3; length: 13; J: TRBJ2-1; CDR3: CASSLQGSNEQFF
V: TRBV5-8; length: 17; J: TRBJ1-1; CDR3: CASWAPGQGAQEAEAFF
V: TRBV20-1; length: 13; J: TRBJ2-7; CDR3: CSAIRDVRDEQYF
V: TRBV20-1; length: 18; J: TRBJ1-2; CDR3: CSAPITLGTGGLDYGYTF
V: TRBV6-6; length: 16; J: TRBJ1-1; CDR3: CASSYSGLGYNTEAFF
V: TRBV2; length: 16; J: TRBJ2-6; CDR3: CATPRDMISGANVLTF
V: TRBV18; length: 15; J: TRBJ2-2; CDR3: CASSPSAGYTGELFF
V: TRBV15; length: 13; J: TRBJ1-5; CDR3: CATSPFANQPQHF
V: TRBV20-1; length: 15; J: TRBJ2-3; CDR3: CSASGLAGGEDTQYF
V: TRBV6-2/TRBV6-3; length: 18; J: TRBJ2-1; CDR3: CASTPPGTAQRSYNEQFF
V: TRBV10-1; length: 12; J: TRBJ1-5; CDR3: CASHNGNQPQHF
V: TRBV4-1; length: 19; J: TRBJ1-2; CDR3: CASSPSGQSLILFNYGYTF
V: TRBV5-6; length: 13; J: TRBJ2-7; CDR3: CASARGETYEQYF
V: TRBV7-2; length: 21; J: TRBJ2-7; CDR3: CASSTLPQDRGAAGGWYEQYF
V: TRBV4-1; length: 16; J: TRBJ1-2; CDR3: CASSQDRGTINYGYTF
V: TRBV12-3/TRBV12-4; length: 15; J: TRBJ2-7; CDR3: CASRRDRGLSYEQYF
V: TRBV6-1; length: 15; J: TRBJ1-4; CDR3: CASSDRGFTNEKLFF
V: TRBV3-1; length: 16; J: TRBJ2-1; CDR3: CASSLRQGDPYNEQFF
V: TRBV4-3; length: 15; J: TRBJ2-7; CDR3: CASSLKTQGPYEQYF
V: TRBV7-9; length: 15; J: TRBJ2-7; CDR3: CASSLALAGGNEQYF
V: TRBV7-9; length: 15; J: TRBJ1-1; CDR3: CASSLVGGSTTEAFF
V: TRBV25-1; length: 15; J: TRBJ1-5; CDR3: CASSDSGVGYQPQHF
V: TRBV2; length: 18; J: TRBJ2-2; CDR3: CASSVRTGGGRNTGELFF